Below, one TCR beta chain is given with its context. Its antigen specificity is not known. No base quality values were provided; no much bigger clone lies one nucleotide off. These data come from a study of somatic mutations in cytotoxic T cells in rheumatoid arthritis listed by TCRdb under 2017. Background on the whole study: Right after diagnosis and prior to the start of any treatment, 30 to 35 ml EDTA of peripheral blood was drawn from patients. Some T-cell populations stained with V beta antibodies were sorted by flow on a FACSAria II or Sony SH800 to nearly 100% purity, with sorted V beta1+ cells additionally subjected to TCRB sequencing. Whether expanded CD8+ T-cell clones in untreated, newly diagnosed rheumatoid arthritis carry somatic mutations was the study question, and clonality was characterized with TCRB deep sequencing. TCRB deep sequencing covered about 60 patients with rheumatoid arthritis along with 15 to 20 healthy controls. The median ages of the patient and control groups were essentially identical.

Overall results and qualifications from the work: CD8+ T-cell clonality in rheumatoid arthritis patients was not significantly different from that in age-matched healthy controls. In about an eighth of the 65 patients, more than 20% of CD8+ cells belonged to the largest CD8+ clone, while several identical CD8+ TCRB sequences were shared between blood and synovial fluid. The antigen targets of the expanded CD8+ clones were unknown, and absence from virus-specific databases did not rule out viral specificity. The slight TRBV07 underrepresentation in patients was not adjusted for multiple comparisons. An increase of CD8+ clonality with age was seen in patients (Spearman r ~ 0.47) but not in healthy controls.

Based on the germline V gene (reference sequence), the CDR1 and CDR2 sequences are LNHDA and SQIVND. The CDR3 starts with the cysteine, ends with the phenylalanine, and has 11 residues. Only the CDR3 DNA stays, 33 bases, in frame from base 1. Between the V and J ends, shortened by 9 bases and 5 bases respectively, the junction contains 11 bases. The immunoSEQ assay was applied to genomic DNA for TCRB CDR3 sequencing. In the paper's pipeline: Patient CD8+ clones larger than 1% were compared against published virus-specific TCRB sequences, and only a few matched. Nothing other than productive TCRB rearrangements was included in the analyses. Clonality was calculated as a Shannon entropy-based productive clonality index, and a clone was defined by a unique TCRB CDR3 sequence. Repertoire overlap for a pair of samples was computed from each clone's template counts relative to total templates per sample. Flow cytometry-measured V-gene usage correlated with V-gene usage from TCRB sequencing, with a Spearman r of roughly 0.61. TCRdb mirrors the immuneACCESS table, restricted to in-frame sequences. Some clones are absent from its copies; in checked studies, under half trace to an unresolved V gene, and the reason for the others is unknown. The V and J calls and clone size were taken over from that table, and D and trimming were inferred from the DNA. In all, the sample holds 15,000 or so clones, and approximately 77% of those were seen once. The ten largest clonotypes hold approximately 12% of the sample.

Positive magnetic bead selection on an AutoMACS was used to isolate CD4+ and CD8+ cells, with flow cytometry used to check purity. A TCR V beta antibody panel was used in flow cytometry to screen first for clonal expansions, which were then characterized by TCRB deep sequencing of sorted CD8+ fractions. Isolation of peripheral blood mononuclear cells was done through Ficoll-Paque PLUS density gradient separation. Using Nucleospin Tissue or Tissue XS kits, DNA was extracted from CD4-enriched, CD8-enriched or PBMC samples, with quantification by a Qubit 2.0 fluorometer. Recombination joined TRBV19 with TRBJ2-7; the D gene is perhaps TRBD1, on 6 matching bases. Sequencing was done on a sample of CD8+ T cells sorted from blood. This receptor was obtained from an adult with rheumatoid arthritis. The CDR3 reads as follows: CASSYRDEQYF. The DNA sequence is given as TGTGCCAGCTCGTACAGGGACGAGCAGTACTTC. Where the CDR3 stops, the reference TRBV19 and TRBJ2-7 genes take over; the full variable domain is DGGITQSPKYLFRKEGQNVTLSCEQNLNHDAMYWYRQDPGQGLRLIYYSQIVNDFQKGDIAEGYSVSREKKESFPLTVTSAQKNPTAFYLCASSYRDEQYFGPGTRLTVT.